Below are 5 T cell receptor beta chains sequenced from a single sample in a study of human T cells and chemical hapten exposure. The time point denotes: patch test 3, about 24 weeks after DPC sensitization. Treatment: therapeutic diphenylcyclopropenone sensitization with weekly scalp DPC. One entry per CDR3 protein, called by TCRdb with MiXCR from the RACE reads. The sample lists about 84,000 distinct CDR3 sequences, 10% to 14% occurring once. Material: whole blood, obtained in connection with sensitization to the hapten diphenylcyclopropenone (DPC). These receptors were obtained from a woman between 45 and 60 years old with alopecia areata. Some clones in this sample may be carry-over from other donors' samples.

The chain recombines TRBV5-1 with TRBJ2-1; possibly TRBD2 for D (5 bases). Germline lookup yields CDR1 SGHRS and CDR2 YFSETQ. This CDR3 is built from 14 residues. V was shortened by 5 bases and J by 0 bases, with 9 bases between the two germline ends. The CDR3 protein is CASRAESSYNEQFF. DNA for the CDR3: TGCGCCAGCAGAGCGGAAAGCTCCTACAATGAGCAGTTCTTC.

This chain uses TRBV7-8 with TRBJ2-1; D is possibly TRBD1 (6 bases). The germline CDR1 and CDR2 sequences are SGHVS and FQNEAQ. V shed 1 base and J shed 0 bases, with 10 bases lying between them. This CDR3 region has 16 residues. The CDR3 nucleotides read TGTGCCAGCAGCTTAGGAGGGACAAACTCCTACAATGAGCAGTTCTTC. It yields the protein CASSLGGTNSYNEQFF.

This chain uses TRBV29-1 with TRBJ2-7; no clear D gene. Germline loops: CDR1 SQVTM, CDR2 ANQGSEA. This CDR3 is 13 amino acids long. The V gene lost 1 base and the J gene lost 2 bases, with 9 bases spanning the gap. CDR3 nucleotides: TGCAGCGTTGAAGGTTTGGGCCCCTACGAGCAGTACTTC. Residues: CSVEGLGPYEQYF.

Only a few counts were recorded for this clonotype. This chain connects TRBV29-1 to TRBJ1-5, with D possibly TRBD1 on 6 matching bases. V was shortened by 5 bases and J by 6 bases, with 17 bases between the two germline ends. This CDR3 is built from 14 residues. CDR1 and CDR2 (germline): SQVTM, ANQGSEA. The CDR3 is CSVSTGIAIQPQHF. The CDR3 DNA sequence: TGCAGCGTTTCGACAGGCATAGCAATTCAGCCCCAGCATTTT.

This clonotype was seen at least ten times. CDR3 in amino acids: CATGDSNQPQHF. The CDR3 DNA reads as TGTGCCACGGGGGATAGCAATCAGCCCCAGCATTTT. The chain recombines TRBV24-1 with TRBJ1-5; a possible D gene is TRBD1 (5 bases). CDR1 and CDR2 from the germline V gene are KGHDR and SFDVKD. Trimming removed 10 bases from V and 0 bases from J, with 6 bases in between. The CDR3 has 12 amino acids.